Listed below are T cell receptor beta chains from one sample, sequenced in a study of OX40 agonist ivuxolimab in advanced cancers. The data were produced by immunoSEQ multiplex PCR, yet TCRdb's version contains in-frame clones alone and is incomplete. Of just over 15,000 clones listed, over 55% are singletons. This specimen was CD4+ or CD8+ T cells sorted from blood, taken in a trial of the OX40 agonist ivuxolimab. These receptors all come from an adult with an advanced solid tumor such as melanoma, head and neck, liver or kidney cancer. The CDR3 runs from the conserved cysteine through the conserved F or W. The D gene is left open where the match is weak. Only part of the rows carry a size: once, few, many, or a class if the clone is expanded.

v_call	j_call	clone_size	d_call	cdr3_aa	cdr3_nt
TRBV7-9	TRBJ1-4	-	-	CASSSKPGRATNEKLFF	TGTGCCAGCAGCTCAAAACCGGGGCGAGCTACCAATGAAAAACTGTTTTTT
TRBV6-1	TRBJ1-1	-	-	CASSELLGNTEAFF	TGTGCCAGCAGTGAATTGTTAGGGAACACTGAAGCTTTCTTT
TRBV4-2	TRBJ2-2	few	TRBD1	CASSHGQGSDTGELFF	TGTGCCAGCAGCCATGGACAGGGGTCGGACACCGGGGAGCTGTTTTTT
TRBV4-1	TRBJ2-1	-	-	CASSQVKGNEQFF	TGCGCCAGCAGCCAAGTTAAGGGGAATGAGCAGTTCTTC
TRBV5-1	TRBJ2-3	few	-	CASSLGRSSTDTQYF	TGCGCCAGCAGCTTGGGCAGGTCTAGCACAGATACGCAGTATTTT
TRBV11-3	TRBJ1-2	-	-	CASSHSSSGGNGYTF	TGTGCCAGCAGCCATTCCTCTTCCGGGGGCAATGGCTACACCTTC
TRBV6-5	TRBJ2-7	-	-	CASSRDGYEQYF	TGTGCCAGCAGTCGGGACGGCTACGAGCAGTACTTC
TRBV6-1	TRBJ2-7	-	TRBD1	CASSDPGTGAYEQYF	TGTGCCAGCAGTGACCCCGGGACAGGGGCCTACGAGCAGTACTTC
TRBV10-3	TRBJ1-4	-	-	CAISERQEATNEKLFF	TGTGCCATCAGTGAGCGGCAAGAAGCAACTAATGAAAAACTGTTTTTT
TRBV2	TRBJ2-1	-	-	CASSYGSWGQFF	TGTGCCAGCAGTTACGGCTCTTGGGGGCAGTTCTTC
TRBV18	TRBJ2-1	-	-	CASSGKTVGPYNEQFF	TGTGCCAGCTCAGGGAAGACAGTTGGGCCCTACAATGAGCAGTTCTTC
TRBV7-2	TRBJ2-7	-	-	CASSLDRQDEQYF	TGTGCCAGCAGCTTAGATAGACAGGACGAGCAGTACTTC
TRBV7-9	TRBJ1-5	medium-sized	-	CASSQDEDRYLGPQHF	TGTGCCAGCAGCCAAGATGAAGACAGGTACCTTGGGCCCCAGCATTTT
TRBV6-9	TRBJ2-7	-	TRBD2	CASSYSSGGAYEQYF	TGTGCCAGCAGTTACTCCAGCGGGGGGGCCTACGAGCAGTACTTC
TRBV9	TRBJ2-5	-	TRBD1	CASSGATGVGETQYF	TGTGCCAGCAGCGGAGCTACAGGGGTAGGGGAGACCCAGTACTTC
TRBV6-5	TRBJ2-7	medium-sized	-	CASSYSGYTHEQYF	TGTGCCAGCAGTTACTCTGGCTACACCCACGAGCAGTACTTC
TRBV7-9	TRBJ2-5	once	-	CASSLLLARETQYF	TGTGCCAGCAGCTTACTGCTAGCGAGGGAGACCCAGTACTTC
TRBV5-6	TRBJ1-6	-	TRBD1	CASSWTGTPLHF	TGTGCCAGCAGCTGGACAGGGACACCCCTCCACTTT
TRBV27	TRBJ1-5	-	-	CASSLSPSGNQPQHF	TGTGCCAGCAGTTTATCCCCCTCAGGGAATCAGCCCCAGCATTTT
TRBV7-3	TRBJ2-3	few	-	CASSGGASTQYF	TGTGCCAGCAGCGGGGGGGCAAGTACGCAGTATTTT
TRBV6-5	TRBJ2-1	-	-	CASSPKNEQFF	TGTGCCAGCAGTCCCAAAAATGAGCAGTTCTTC
TRBV23-1	TRBJ2-7	-	-	CASSQSYWDHEQYF	TGCGCCAGCAGTCAATCGTATTGGGACCACGAGCAGTACTTC